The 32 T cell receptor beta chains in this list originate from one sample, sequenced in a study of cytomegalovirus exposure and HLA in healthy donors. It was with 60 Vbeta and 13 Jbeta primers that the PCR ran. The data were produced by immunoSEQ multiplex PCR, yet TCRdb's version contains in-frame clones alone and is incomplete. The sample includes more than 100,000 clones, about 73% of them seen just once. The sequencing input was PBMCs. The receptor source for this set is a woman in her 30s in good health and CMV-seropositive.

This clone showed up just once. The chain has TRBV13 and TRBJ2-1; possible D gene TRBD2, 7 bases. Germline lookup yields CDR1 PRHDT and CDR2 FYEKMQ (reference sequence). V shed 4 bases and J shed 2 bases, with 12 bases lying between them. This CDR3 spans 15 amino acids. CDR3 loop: CASSSWGGPYNEQFF. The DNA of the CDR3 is TGTGCCAGCAGCTCATGGGGGGGCCCCTACAATGAGCAGTTCTTC.

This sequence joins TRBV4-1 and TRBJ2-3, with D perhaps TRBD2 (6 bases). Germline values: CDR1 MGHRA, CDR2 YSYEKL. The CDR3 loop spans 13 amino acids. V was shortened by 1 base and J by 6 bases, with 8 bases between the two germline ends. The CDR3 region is CASSQVGRDTQYF. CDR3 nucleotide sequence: TGCGCCAGCAGCCAAGTAGGGAGGGATACGCAGTATTTT.

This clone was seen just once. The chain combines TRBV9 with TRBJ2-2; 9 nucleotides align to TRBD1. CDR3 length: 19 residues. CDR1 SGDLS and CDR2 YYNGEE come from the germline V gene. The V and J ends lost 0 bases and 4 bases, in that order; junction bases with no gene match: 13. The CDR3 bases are TGTGCCAGCAGCGTAGATGGAGGGGGGACAGGGCGGGCCACCGGGGAGCTGTTTTTT. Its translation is CASSVDGGGTGRATGELFF.

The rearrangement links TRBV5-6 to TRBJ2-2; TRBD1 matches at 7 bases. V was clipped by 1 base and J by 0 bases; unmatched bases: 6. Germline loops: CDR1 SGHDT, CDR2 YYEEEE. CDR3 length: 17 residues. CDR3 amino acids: CASSLSWDSSNTGELFF. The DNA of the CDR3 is TGTGCCAGCAGCTTGTCCTGGGACAGTTCGAACACCGGGGAGCTGTTTTTT.

CDR3 sequence reads: CASSLSLAGVQETQYF. CDR3 bases: TGTGCCAGCAGCTTGTCTCTGGCGGGGGTGCAAGAGACCCAGTACTTC. The V and J genes are TRBV5-4 and TRBJ2-5, with TRBD2 matching 7 bases. In germline, CDR1 is SGHNT, CDR2 YYREEE (reference sequence). This CDR3 is 16 amino acids long. Losses at the gene ends were 1 base for V and 2 bases for J; bases not matched to a gene: 8.

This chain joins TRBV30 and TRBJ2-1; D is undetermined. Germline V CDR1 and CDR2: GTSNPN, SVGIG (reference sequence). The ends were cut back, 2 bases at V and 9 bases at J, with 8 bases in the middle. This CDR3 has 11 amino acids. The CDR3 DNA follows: TGTGCCTGGAGTCACGGGTTTGAGCAGTTCTTC. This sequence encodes CAWSHGFEQFF.

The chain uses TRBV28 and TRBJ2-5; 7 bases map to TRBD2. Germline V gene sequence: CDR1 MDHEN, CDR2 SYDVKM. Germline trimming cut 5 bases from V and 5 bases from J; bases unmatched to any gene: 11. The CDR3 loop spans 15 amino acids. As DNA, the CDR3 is TGTGCCAGCAGTCCCCCGGGACTAAGGGTGGAGACCCAGTACTTC. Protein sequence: CASSPPGLRVETQYF.

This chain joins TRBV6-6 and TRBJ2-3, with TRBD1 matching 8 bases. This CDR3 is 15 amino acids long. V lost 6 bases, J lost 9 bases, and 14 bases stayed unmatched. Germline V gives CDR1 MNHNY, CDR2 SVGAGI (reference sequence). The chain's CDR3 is CASREDREDSRTQYF. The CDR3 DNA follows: TGTGCCAGCAGGGAGGACAGGGAGGACTCGAGGACGCAGTATTTT.

The CDR3 bases are TGTGCCAGCTCTCTCCCCCGAGGCTACGAGCAGTACTTC. Encoded protein: CASSLPRGYEQYF. This chain joins TRBV6-1 and TRBJ2-7; D is ambiguous. V was trimmed by 8 bases and J by 3 bases, leaving 14 bases between them. The CDR3 totals 13 residues. CDR1 and CDR2 (germline): MNHNS, SASEGT.

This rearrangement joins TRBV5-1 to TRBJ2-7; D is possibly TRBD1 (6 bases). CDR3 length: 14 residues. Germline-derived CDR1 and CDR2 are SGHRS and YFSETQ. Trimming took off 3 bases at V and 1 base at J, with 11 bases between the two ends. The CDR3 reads CASSWDTGSYEQYF. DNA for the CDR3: TGCGCCAGCAGCTGGGACACTGGATCCTACGAGCAGTACTTC.

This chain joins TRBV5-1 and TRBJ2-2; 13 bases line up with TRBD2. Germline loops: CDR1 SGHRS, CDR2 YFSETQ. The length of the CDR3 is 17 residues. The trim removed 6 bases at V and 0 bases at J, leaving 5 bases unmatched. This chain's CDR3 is CASTPGLAGPNTGELFF. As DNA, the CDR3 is TGCGCCAGCACCCCGGGACTAGCGGGGCCGAACACCGGGGAGCTGTTTTTT.

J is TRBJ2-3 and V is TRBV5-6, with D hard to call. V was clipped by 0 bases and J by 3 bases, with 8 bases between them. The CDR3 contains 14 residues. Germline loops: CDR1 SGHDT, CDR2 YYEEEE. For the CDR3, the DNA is TGTGCCAGCAGCTTGGTTAGTGTGACAGATACGCAGTATTTT. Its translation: CASSLVSVTDTQYF.

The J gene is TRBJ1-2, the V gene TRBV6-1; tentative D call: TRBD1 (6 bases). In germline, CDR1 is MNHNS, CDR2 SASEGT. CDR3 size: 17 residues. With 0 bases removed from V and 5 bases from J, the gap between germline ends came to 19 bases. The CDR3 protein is CASSEANRGAPQYGYTF. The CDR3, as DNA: TGTGCCAGCAGTGAAGCAAATCGGGGGGCGCCCCAGTATGGCTACACCTTC.

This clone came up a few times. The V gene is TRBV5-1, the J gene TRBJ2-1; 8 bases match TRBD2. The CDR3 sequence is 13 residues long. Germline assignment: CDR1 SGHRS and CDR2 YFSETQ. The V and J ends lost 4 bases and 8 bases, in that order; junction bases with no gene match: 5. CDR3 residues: CASSAGLADEQFF. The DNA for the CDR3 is TGCGCCAGCAGCGCAGGACTAGCCGATGAGCAGTTCTTC.

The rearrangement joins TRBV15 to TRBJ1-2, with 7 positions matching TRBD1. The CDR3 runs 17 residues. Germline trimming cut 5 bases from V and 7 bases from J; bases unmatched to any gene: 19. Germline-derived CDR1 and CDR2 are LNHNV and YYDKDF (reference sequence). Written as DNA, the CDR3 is TGTGCCACCAGCTCCCCCGAGGGGACAGAGACGTCTGGTGGCTACACCTTC. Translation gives CATSSPEGTETSGGYTF. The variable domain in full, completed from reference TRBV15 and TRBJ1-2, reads DAMVIQNPRYQVTQFGKPVTLSCSQTLNHNVMYWYQQKSSQAPKLLFHYYDKDFNNEADTPDNFQSRRPNTSFCFLDIRSPGLGDTAMYLCATSSPEGTETSGGYTFGSGTRLTVV.

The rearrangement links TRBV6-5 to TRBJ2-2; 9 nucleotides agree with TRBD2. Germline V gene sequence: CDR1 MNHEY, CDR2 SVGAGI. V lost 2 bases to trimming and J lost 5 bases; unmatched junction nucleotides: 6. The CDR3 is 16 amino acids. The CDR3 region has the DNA TGTGCCAGCAGTTACGGGGGCGGGAGGGCGACCGGGGAGCTGTTTTTT. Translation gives CASSYGGGRATGELFF.

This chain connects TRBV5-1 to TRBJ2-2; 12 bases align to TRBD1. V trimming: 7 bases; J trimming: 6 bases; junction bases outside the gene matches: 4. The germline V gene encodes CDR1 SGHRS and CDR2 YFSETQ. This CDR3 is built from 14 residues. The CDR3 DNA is TGCGCCAGCGGGGGACAGGGGGCACCCGGGGAGCTGTTTTTT. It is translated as CASGGQGAPGELFF.

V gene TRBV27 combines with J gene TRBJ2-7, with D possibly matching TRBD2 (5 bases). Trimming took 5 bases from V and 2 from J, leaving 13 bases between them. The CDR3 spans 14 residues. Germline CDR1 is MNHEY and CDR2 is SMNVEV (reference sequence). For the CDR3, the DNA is TGTGCCAGCAGTCAATCCGGGAAGCCCTACGAGCAGTACTTC. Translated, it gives CASSQSGKPYEQYF.

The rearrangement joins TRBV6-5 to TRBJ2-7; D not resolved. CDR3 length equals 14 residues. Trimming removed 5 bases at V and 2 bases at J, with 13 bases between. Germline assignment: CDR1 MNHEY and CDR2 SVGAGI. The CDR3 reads CASSPQDTPYEQYF. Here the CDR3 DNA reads TGTGCCAGCAGTCCCCAAGACACTCCCTACGAGCAGTACTTC.

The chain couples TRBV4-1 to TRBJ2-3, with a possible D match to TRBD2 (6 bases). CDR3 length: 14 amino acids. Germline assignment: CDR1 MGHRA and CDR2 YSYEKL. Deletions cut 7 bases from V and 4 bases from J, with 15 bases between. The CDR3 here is CASNPGGRPDTQYF. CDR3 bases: TGCGCCAGCAACCCCGGTGGGAGGCCAGATACGCAGTATTTT.

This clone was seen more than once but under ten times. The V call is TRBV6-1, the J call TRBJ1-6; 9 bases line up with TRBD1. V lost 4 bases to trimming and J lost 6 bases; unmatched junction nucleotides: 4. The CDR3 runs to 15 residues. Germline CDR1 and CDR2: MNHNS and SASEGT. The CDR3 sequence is CASSVPGQGNSPLHF. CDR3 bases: TGTGCCAGCAGTGTACCGGGACAGGGTAATTCACCCCTCCACTTT.

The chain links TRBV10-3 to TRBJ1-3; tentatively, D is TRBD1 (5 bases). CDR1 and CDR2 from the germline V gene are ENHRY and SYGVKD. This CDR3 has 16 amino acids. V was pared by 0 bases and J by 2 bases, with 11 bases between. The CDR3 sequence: CAISESGQGAGNTIYF. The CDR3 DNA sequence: TGTGCCATCAGTGAGTCTGGCCAGGGCGCTGGAAACACCATATATTTT.

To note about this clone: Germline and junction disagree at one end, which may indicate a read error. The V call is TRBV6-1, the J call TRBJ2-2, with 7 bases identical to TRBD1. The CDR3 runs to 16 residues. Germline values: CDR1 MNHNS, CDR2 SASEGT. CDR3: CASSEDRVRIPGELFF. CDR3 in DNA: TGTGCCAGCAGCGAAGACAGGGTGCGGATCCCCGGGGAGCTGTTTTTT.

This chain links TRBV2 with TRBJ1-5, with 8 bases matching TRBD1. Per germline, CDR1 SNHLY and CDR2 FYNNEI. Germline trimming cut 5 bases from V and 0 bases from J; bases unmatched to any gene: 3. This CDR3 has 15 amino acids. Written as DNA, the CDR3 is TGTGCCAGCAGTCATGGACAGGGTAGCAATCAGCCCCAGCATTTT. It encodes CASSHGQGSNQPQHF. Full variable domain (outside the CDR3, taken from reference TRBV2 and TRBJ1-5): EPEVTQTPSHQVTQMGQEVILRCVPISNHLYFYWYRQILGQKVEFLVSFYNNEISEKSEIFDDQFSVERPDGSNFTLKIRSTKLEDSAMYFCASSHGQGSNQPQHFGDGTRLSIL.

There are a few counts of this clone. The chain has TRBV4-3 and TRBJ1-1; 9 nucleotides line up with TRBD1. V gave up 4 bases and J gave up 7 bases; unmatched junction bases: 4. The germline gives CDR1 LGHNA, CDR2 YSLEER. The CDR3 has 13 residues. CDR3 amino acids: CASSPGQGGEAFF. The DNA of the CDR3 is TGCGCCAGCAGCCCGGGACAGGGCGGTGAAGCTTTCTTT.

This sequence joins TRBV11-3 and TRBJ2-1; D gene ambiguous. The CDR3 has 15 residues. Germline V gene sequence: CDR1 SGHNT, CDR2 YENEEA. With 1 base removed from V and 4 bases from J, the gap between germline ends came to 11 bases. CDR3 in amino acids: CASSLGLATYNEQFF. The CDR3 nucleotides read TGTGCCAGCAGCTTAGGACTGGCCACTTACAATGAGCAGTTCTTC. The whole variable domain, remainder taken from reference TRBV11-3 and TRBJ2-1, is EAGVVQSPRYKIIEKKQPVAFWCNPISGHNTLYWYLQNLGQGPELLIRYENEEAVDDSQLPKDRFSAERLKGVDSTLKIQPAELGDSAVYLCASSLGLATYNEQFFGPGTRLTVL.

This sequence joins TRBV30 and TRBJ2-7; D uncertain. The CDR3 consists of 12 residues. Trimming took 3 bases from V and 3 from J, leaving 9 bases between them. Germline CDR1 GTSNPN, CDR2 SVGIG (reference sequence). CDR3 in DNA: TGTGCCTGGAGCCCTTCCGGCTACGAGCAGTACTTC. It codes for CAWSPSGYEQYF.

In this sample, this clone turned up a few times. For the CDR3, the DNA is TGTGCCAGTAGCCGCAGGGTGGAGACTGAAGCTTTCTTT. This gives the protein CASSRRVETEAFF. V is TRBV19 and J is TRBJ1-1, with D tentatively TRBD1 (5 bases). V lost 6 bases, J lost 5 bases, and 13 bases lay in between. Germline V CDR1 and CDR2: LNHDA, SQIVND (reference sequence). There are 13 residues in the CDR3.

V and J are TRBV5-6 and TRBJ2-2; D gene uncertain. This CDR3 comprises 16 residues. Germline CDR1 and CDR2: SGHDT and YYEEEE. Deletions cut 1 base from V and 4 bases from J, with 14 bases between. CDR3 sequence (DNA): TGTGCCAGCAGCTTGATCCAGGAACACATCACCGGGGAGCTGTTTTTT. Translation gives CASSLIQEHITGELFF.

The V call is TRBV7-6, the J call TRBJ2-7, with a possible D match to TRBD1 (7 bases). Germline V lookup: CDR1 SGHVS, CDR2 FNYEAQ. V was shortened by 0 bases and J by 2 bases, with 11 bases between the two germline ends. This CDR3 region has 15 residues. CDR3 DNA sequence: TGTGCCAGCAGCTTAGCCGACAGGGAGGCCTACGAGCAGTACTTC. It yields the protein CASSLADREAYEQYF.

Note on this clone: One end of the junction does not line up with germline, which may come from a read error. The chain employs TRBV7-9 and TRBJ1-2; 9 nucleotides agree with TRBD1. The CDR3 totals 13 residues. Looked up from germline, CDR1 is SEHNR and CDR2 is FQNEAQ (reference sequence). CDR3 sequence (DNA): TGTTCCAGCAGTCGGACAGGGGAGTATGGCTACACCTTC. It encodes CSSSRTGEYGYTF.

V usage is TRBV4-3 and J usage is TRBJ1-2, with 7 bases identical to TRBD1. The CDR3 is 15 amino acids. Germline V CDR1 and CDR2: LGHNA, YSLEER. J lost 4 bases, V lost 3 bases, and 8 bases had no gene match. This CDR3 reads CASSQTGSRPYGYTF. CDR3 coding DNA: TGCGCCAGCAGCCAGACAGGGTCCCGGCCCTATGGCTACACCTTC.